This T cell receptor (beta chain) was found in a study of blood T cell repertoires in COVID-19 (dated by TCRdb to about 2020). About the investigation overall: Samples from collaborators originated in the United States, Italy and Spain and spanned both the acute and convalescent phases of COVID-19. The prospective study material was composed of cDNA or gDNA derived from T cells, B-cell-depleted T cells, or PBMCs. The dataset comprised deeply sampled blood TCRbeta repertoires from subjects exposed to, actively infected with, or recovered from COVID-19. The repertoires were released in a freely available public database intended as a resource for research on the immune response to SARS-CoV-2. Samples came from the ongoing ImmuneRACE study (first 160 participants) plus 1,254 subjects from 6 global collaborators. Nearly every sample came with metadata listing a de-identified subject ID, COVID-19 status, age in years and sex. Where available, HLA class I and class II types were obtained from metadata supplied by the sample provider rather than from assay-based typing. Results the study describes overall, beyond this receptor: The quantity of clinical and demographic metadata differed by source and by participant and was supplied without curation.

TCRbeta CDR3 regions were amplified from genomic DNA by means of the immunoSEQ Assay, a bias-controlled multiplex PCR. The authors processed their data as follows. The number of nucleated cells in each sample was estimated from the amplification of reference gene primers within the assay. To quantify the absolute abundance of each unique TCRbeta CDR3 rearrangement, sequence reads were collapsed and filtered. Productive Simpson clonality was computed per sample as the square root of Simpson's diversity index over productive rearrangements. TCRdb took over this immuneACCESS table, retaining in-frame rearrangements with V and J assigned. Such tables are incomplete; in checked studies, under half of the missing clones stem from an unresolved V gene, and the remainder is unexplained. V and J calls and clone size come straight from that table; D and trimming were deduced from the DNA. This sample has 140,000 or so clones in its table, and about 80% of those were observed once. Jointly, the top ten make up 16% of the sample.

The cysteine opens and the phenylalanine closes a CDR3 of 16 amino acids. Only the CDR3 part of the read is kept: 48 bases, read in frame from the first base. V lost 0 bases and J lost 4 bases, and the count of bases not matched to a germline gene is 7. CDR1 and CDR2 are drawn from the germline V gene: SGHRS, YFSETQ. Each collaborating institution followed its own protocols to collect whole blood in K2EDTA tubes. For TCRbeta analysis, collaborators shipped samples as frozen whole blood, isolated PBMCs, or DNA extracted from either of those sample types. The table lists this clone with a few counts. Which antigen it targets is not known. It has no much larger one-base neighbor in the sample; base qualities were not kept.

Sequenced material: peripheral blood. This chain joins TRBV5-1 to TRBJ2-5; TRBD2 fits 9 bases in the junction. The receptor comes from a man in his fifties or sixties with acute or convalescent COVID-19. The nucleotides read TGCGCCAGCAGCTTGGGCGGGGGGGCTGATCCAGAGACCCAGTACTTC. The resulting protein is CASSLGGGADPETQYF.